These T cell receptor beta chains were read from a single sample in a study of cytomegalovirus exposure and HLA in healthy donors. Repertoires were generated with immunoSEQ multiplex PCR, while TCRdb's copy carries only in-frame clones and drops some. This table has under 200,000 clones, 68% appearing once. Sequencing was performed on PBMCs. Source of these receptors: a middle-aged man in good health and CMV-seronegative. The CDR3 runs from the conserved cysteine through the conserved F or W. The order of the fields is D gene, clone size, V gene, J gene, CDR3 DNA, CDR3 protein. A D gene is named only where the DNA matches it firmly. Only part of the rows carry a size: once, few, many, or a class if the clone is expanded.

d_call: NA
clone_size: NA
v_call: TRBV28
j_call: TRBJ1-3
cdr3_nt: TGTGCCAGCAGTGCCCGACCTGGACTCCCCTCTGGAAACACCATATATTTT
cdr3_aa: CASSARPGLPSGNTIYF

d_call: NA
clone_size: once
v_call: TRBV6-5
j_call: TRBJ2-1
cdr3_nt: TGTGCCAGCAAGCGGAGTCTCTCCTACAATGAGCAGTTCTTC
cdr3_aa: CASKRSLSYNEQFF

d_call: NA
clone_size: NA
v_call: TRBV5-4
j_call: TRBJ2-7
cdr3_nt: TGTGCCAGCAGCTTACCCCAGGTTAGCTCCTACGAGCAGTACTTC
cdr3_aa: CASSLPQVSSYEQYF

d_call: NA
clone_size: NA
v_call: TRBV9
j_call: TRBJ2-2
cdr3_nt: TGTGCCAGCAGCGTAGTAGGGGCTAACACCGGGGAGCTGTTTTTT
cdr3_aa: CASSVVGANTGELFF

d_call: TRBD1
clone_size: NA
v_call: TRBV19
j_call: TRBJ1-4
cdr3_nt: TGTGCCAGTAGTCTTGCCGGGACAGGGACTAATGAAAAACTGTTTTTT
cdr3_aa: CASSLAGTGTNEKLFF

d_call: NA
clone_size: NA
v_call: TRBV6-5
j_call: TRBJ1-5
cdr3_nt: TGTGCCAGCAGGACTTCCCGGGATCAGCCCCAGCATTTT
cdr3_aa: CASRTSRDQPQHF

d_call: NA
clone_size: NA
v_call: TRBV7-2
j_call: TRBJ1-2
cdr3_nt: TGTGCCAGCAGCTTGGGGGGGTGGGACAAGAACTATGGCTACACCTTC
cdr3_aa: CASSLGGWDKNYGYTF

d_call: TRBD2
clone_size: NA
v_call: TRBV6-5
j_call: TRBJ2-5
cdr3_nt: TGTGCCAGCAGCGAGCGGGGAGAGACCCAGTACTTC
cdr3_aa: CASSERGETQYF

d_call: TRBD2
clone_size: few
v_call: TRBV11-1
j_call: TRBJ2-3
cdr3_nt: TGTGCCAGCAGCCCCCCGGCGGGGGGGACAGATACGCAGTATTTT
cdr3_aa: CASSPPAGGTDTQYF

d_call: NA
clone_size: NA
v_call: TRBV2
j_call: TRBJ2-2
cdr3_nt: TGTGCCAGCAGGGCACCCGCCGGGGAGCTGTTTTTT
cdr3_aa: CASRAPAGELFF

d_call: NA
clone_size: NA
v_call: TRBV15
j_call: TRBJ2-5
cdr3_nt: TGTGCCACCAGCAGAGATCCTACTACCCGGGAGACCCAGTACTTC
cdr3_aa: CATSRDPTTRETQYF

d_call: TRBD1
clone_size: NA
v_call: TRBV6-6
j_call: TRBJ2-3
cdr3_nt: TGTGCCAGCAGTGACAGGGGGCGGAGCACAGATACGCAGTATTTT
cdr3_aa: CASSDRGRSTDTQYF

d_call: NA
clone_size: NA
v_call: TRBV2
j_call: TRBJ2-5
cdr3_nt: TGTGCCAGCAGTCCCCTTTCGGTCAGCGGGGAGACCCAGTACTTC
cdr3_aa: CASSPLSVSGETQYF

d_call: NA
clone_size: NA
v_call: TRBV4-1
j_call: TRBJ2-2
cdr3_nt: TGCGCCAGCAGCAGACGACAGAGCATCGGGGAGCTGTTTTTT
cdr3_aa: CASSRRQSIGELFF

d_call: TRBD1
clone_size: many
v_call: TRBV2
j_call: TRBJ1-2
cdr3_nt: TGTGCCAGCAGCGGACAGGGGAACTATGGCTACACCTTC
cdr3_aa: CASSGQGNYGYTF

d_call: NA
clone_size: NA
v_call: TRBV6-1
j_call: TRBJ2-3
cdr3_nt: TGTGCCAGCAAGGGGTCAGTGCCAGATACGCAGTATTTT
cdr3_aa: CASKGSVPDTQYF

d_call: NA
clone_size: NA
v_call: TRBV7-9
j_call: TRBJ1-6
cdr3_nt: TGTGCCAGCAGCCCTTATCCGGATTCACCCCTCCACTTT
cdr3_aa: CASSPYPDSPLHF

d_call: NA
clone_size: NA
v_call: TRBV7-9
j_call: TRBJ2-1
cdr3_nt: TGTGCCAGCAGCTCTAGCACCCTCGCCCACAATGAGCAGTTCTTC
cdr3_aa: CASSSSTLAHNEQFF

d_call: NA
clone_size: NA
v_call: TRBV6-5
j_call: TRBJ1-6
cdr3_nt: TGTGCCAGCAGTAAAGGGACAAATTATAATTCACACCTCCACTTT
cdr3_aa: CASSKGTNYNSHLHF

d_call: NA
clone_size: NA
v_call: TRBV5-8
j_call: TRBJ1-5
cdr3_nt: TGTGCCAGCAGCTTGTCCAAACAGGCTTCAAGCAATCAGCCCCAGCATTTT
cdr3_aa: CASSLSKQASSNQPQHF

d_call: NA
clone_size: once
v_call: TRBV6-5
j_call: TRBJ1-2
cdr3_nt: TGTGCCAGCAGTTACTCCCCCCTCCTGTATGGCTACACCTTC
cdr3_aa: CASSYSPLLYGYTF

d_call: NA
clone_size: few
v_call: TRBV5-6
j_call: TRBJ1-2
cdr3_nt: TGTGCCAGCACTCTGGGGGGTCTTGGCTATGGCTACACCTTC
cdr3_aa: CASTLGGLGYGYTF

d_call: NA
clone_size: NA
v_call: TRBV5-1
j_call: TRBJ2-1
cdr3_nt: TGCGCCAGCAGCTTCTCGCGAGAGGGCGAAAATGAGCAGTTCTTC
cdr3_aa: CASSFSREGENEQFF

d_call: NA
clone_size: NA
v_call: TRBV9
j_call: TRBJ2-7
cdr3_nt: TGTGCCAGCAGCGGGGACTGGAGCTCCTACGAGCAGTACTTC
cdr3_aa: CASSGDWSSYEQYF

d_call: NA
clone_size: few
v_call: TRBV29-1
j_call: TRBJ2-7
cdr3_nt: TGCAGCGCCTCGGACAGAGATTCCTACGAGCAGTACTTC
cdr3_aa: CSASDRDSYEQYF

d_call: TRBD1
clone_size: few
v_call: TRBV5-4
j_call: TRBJ2-5
cdr3_nt: TGTGCCAGCAGCACCCAGGGGGCGGGAACCCAGTACTTC
cdr3_aa: CASSTQGAGTQYF

d_call: TRBD2
clone_size: NA
v_call: TRBV4-1
j_call: TRBJ2-5
cdr3_nt: TGCGCCAGCAGCCCGCCGGGGGGGCGGGAGACCCAGTACTTC
cdr3_aa: CASSPPGGRETQYF

d_call: NA
clone_size: NA
v_call: TRBV5-6
j_call: TRBJ2-2
cdr3_nt: TGTGCCAGCAGCTTGCGGTTGAACACCGGGGAGCTGTTTTTT
cdr3_aa: CASSLRLNTGELFF

d_call: TRBD2
clone_size: NA
v_call: TRBV7-3
j_call: TRBJ2-5
cdr3_nt: TGTGCCAGCAGCATGGGACTACAAGAGACCCAGTACTTC
cdr3_aa: CASSMGLQETQYF

d_call: NA
clone_size: NA
v_call: TRBV18
j_call: TRBJ2-3
cdr3_nt: TGTGCCAGCTCACTCCGGAACGCAGGAGATACGCAGTATTTT
cdr3_aa: CASSLRNAGDTQYF

d_call: NA
clone_size: few
v_call: TRBV18
j_call: TRBJ1-2
cdr3_nt: TGTGCCAGCTCACGCGGGGCAGAAACCTATGGCTACACCTTC
cdr3_aa: CASSRGAETYGYTF

d_call: TRBD2
clone_size: many
v_call: TRBV19
j_call: TRBJ2-1
cdr3_nt: TGTGCCAGTAGCATTCACGGGGGGGCAATCGCCAATGAGCAGTTCTTC
cdr3_aa: CASSIHGGAIANEQFF

d_call: NA
clone_size: NA
v_call: TRBV10-3
j_call: TRBJ1-1
cdr3_nt: TGTGCCATCAGTGAGTCGACGGGGAACACTGAAGCTTTCTTT
cdr3_aa: CAISESTGNTEAFF

d_call: NA
clone_size: NA
v_call: TRBV10-3
j_call: TRBJ2-7
cdr3_nt: TGTGCCATCAGTGAGTCAGCGGCGGGCCTCTCCTACGAGCAGTACTTC
cdr3_aa: CAISESAAGLSYEQYF

d_call: TRBD1
clone_size: NA
v_call: TRBV19
j_call: TRBJ1-1
cdr3_nt: TGTGCCAGTACCCCGGGACAGCGACCGAACACTGAAGCTTTCTTT
cdr3_aa: CASTPGQRPNTEAFF

d_call: NA
clone_size: few
v_call: TRBV18
j_call: TRBJ2-7
cdr3_nt: TGTGCCAGCTCACCACAGCTTAACTCCTACGAGCAGTACTTC
cdr3_aa: CASSPQLNSYEQYF